One and the same sample provided the 23 T cell receptor beta chains below, sequenced in a study of OX40 agonist ivuxolimab in advanced cancers. Clones were sequenced by immunoSEQ multiplex PCR, and TCRdb holds only the in-frame ones, with some missing. The profile shows tens of thousands of clones, 89% of them singletons. This specimen was CD4+ or CD8+ T cells sorted from blood, taken in a trial of the OX40 agonist ivuxolimab. Source of these receptors: an adult with an advanced solid tumor such as melanoma, head and neck, liver or kidney cancer.

The chain employs TRBV5-1 and TRBJ2-7; 9 nucleotides align to TRBD1. This CDR3 spans 16 amino acids. V was clipped by 0 bases and J by 5 bases; unmatched bases: 9. CDR1 SGHRS and CDR2 YFSETQ come from the germline V gene. The chain's CDR3 is CASSLAGGQGRNEQYF. CDR3 DNA sequence: TGCGCCAGCAGCTTGGCCGGTGGACAGGGGAGGAACGAGCAGTACTTC.

The chain carries TRBV4-3 and TRBJ2-1; 7 bases map to TRBD2. Germline V lookup: CDR1 LGHNA, CDR2 YSLEER. Trimming at V came to 1 base and at J to 7 bases, leaving 13 bases not matched to a gene. The CDR3 runs to 17 residues. Here the CDR3 reads CASSQGSLTVGGNEQFF. The CDR3 coding sequence is TGCGCCAGCAGCCAAGGCTCACTTACCGTCGGGGGGAATGAGCAGTTCTTC.

This sequence joins TRBV19 and TRBJ1-1; TRBD1 agrees at 7 bases. Germline V gene sequence: CDR1 LNHDA, CDR2 SQIVND (reference sequence). Trimming at V came to 5 bases and at J to 5 bases, leaving 8 bases not matched to a gene. This CDR3 comprises 14 residues. The CDR3 sequence is CASSADRVTTEAFF. In DNA form, the CDR3 reads TGTGCCAGTAGTGCAGACAGGGTAACGACTGAAGCTTTCTTT. Full variable domain (outside the CDR3, taken from reference TRBV19 and TRBJ1-1): DGGITQSPKYLFRKEGQNVTLSCEQNLNHDAMYWYRQDPGQGLRLIYYSQIVNDFQKGDIAEGYSVSREKKESFPLTVTSAQKNPTAFYLCASSADRVTTEAFFGQGTRLTVV.

J is TRBJ2-7 and V is TRBV18, with TRBD1 identical over 11 bases. The CDR3 runs to 14 residues. The junction had 4 bases not matched to a gene; V was cut back by 3 bases and J by 6 bases. The V gene's germline CDR1 is KGHSH and CDR2 LQKENI. The CDR3 region has the DNA TGTGCCAGCTCACCCCGGGACAGGGGGAGCGAGCAGTACTTC. Protein: CASSPRDRGSEQYF.

V and J are TRBV2 and TRBJ2-7, with 8 bases matching TRBD1. This CDR3 is built from 15 residues. Germline V CDR1 and CDR2: SNHLY, FYNNEI. V was clipped by 7 bases and J by 4 bases; unmatched bases: 12. CDR3 in DNA: TGTGCCAGCAAAAGAATTCCGGGACAGGCTTACGAGCAGTACTTC. Amino acids: CASKRIPGQAYEQYF.

V gene TRBV6-4 combines with J gene TRBJ2-1; the match to TRBD2 covers 15 bases. The CDR3 runs to 18 residues. V shed 7 bases and J 2 bases; nucleotides not matched to a gene: 9. Germline V gene data show CDR1 as MRHNA and CDR2 as SNTAGT. CDR3 amino acids: CASNPGLAGGSPYNEQFF. Written as DNA, the CDR3 is TGTGCCAGCAACCCGGGACTAGCGGGAGGTTCCCCCTACAATGAGCAGTTCTTC.

V is TRBV7-9 and J is TRBJ1-5; D is perhaps TRBD1 (6 bases). Trimming removed 5 bases at V and 0 bases at J, with 20 bases between. CDR1 is SEHNR, CDR2 FQNEAQ, per germline (reference sequence). This CDR3 has 18 residues. CDR3 sequence (DNA): TGTGCCAGCAGCCACCTTACAGGGACTACCTATAGCAATCAGCCCCAGCATTTT. It codes for CASSHLTGTTYSNQPQHF.

With regard to this clone: Additional DNA sequences in this sample encode the identical CDR3. The chain is built from TRBV4-3 and TRBJ1-2; D is unresolved. The V gene's germline CDR1 is LGHNA and CDR2 YSLEER. The germline V and J ends were trimmed by 1 base and 4 bases, with 7 bases remaining between them. CDR3 length equals 13 residues. Here the CDR3 DNA reads TGCGCCAGCAGCCAAGGGACGGGCTATGGCTACACCTTC. Translated: CASSQGTGYGYTF.

The CDR3, as DNA: TGTGCCAGCAGCTTAGATTTCCACGAGCAGTACTTC. It is translated as CASSLDFHEQYF. The rearrangement uses TRBV7-2 and TRBJ2-7; D gene unclear. The CDR3 spans 12 residues. CDR1 and CDR2 (germline): SGHTA, FQGNSA. The V end lost 1 base, the J end lost 5 bases, and 6 bases lay between the germline ends. The complete variable domain, with remaining parts taken from reference TRBV7-2 and TRBJ2-7, reads GAGVSQSPSNKVTEKGKDVELRCDPISGHTALYWYRQSLGQGLEFLIYFQGNSAPDKSGLPSDRFSAERTGGSVSTLTIQRTQQEDSAVYLCASSLDFHEQYFGPGTRLTVT.

The V gene is TRBV6-1, the J gene TRBJ1-5; D ambiguous. Trimming removed 11 bases at V and 5 bases at J, with 16 bases between. Germline V gives CDR1 MNHNS, CDR2 SASEGT. The CDR3 consists of 13 residues. Here the CDR3 reads CASGLETYQPQHF. Written as DNA, the CDR3 is TGTGCCTCCGGGCTAGAAACGTATCAGCCCCAGCATTTT.

This chain connects TRBV29-1 to TRBJ2-2; D remains unclear. With 7 bases removed from V and 0 bases from J, the gap between germline ends came to 12 bases. Germline CDR1 and CDR2: SQVTM and ANQGSEA. CDR3 length: 14 residues. CDR3 coding DNA: TGCAGCGCTGCCAGTAGCTCGAACACCGGGGAGCTGTTTTTT. Translation gives CSAASSSNTGELFF.

CDR3 DNA sequence: TGCAGCGTCAGCGAGGGCAAAAACATTCAGTACTTC. It translates to CSVSEGKNIQYF. The chain links TRBV29-1 to TRBJ2-4; tentatively, D is TRBD2 (5 bases). The CDR3 is made up of 12 amino acids. The germline V and J ends were trimmed by 6 bases and 3 bases, with 9 bases remaining between them. The germline gives CDR1 SQVTM, CDR2 ANQGSEA. Full variable domain (remainder filled in from reference TRBV29-1 and TRBJ2-4): SAVISQKPSRDICQRGTSLTIQCQVDSQVTMMFWYRQQPGQSLTLIATANQGSEATYESGFVIDKFPISRPNLTFSTLTVSNMSPEDSSIYLCSVSEGKNIQYFGAGTRLSVL.

The chain uses TRBV5-4 and TRBJ1-2, with D unclear. The CDR3 runs 19 residues. V was cut by 2 bases and J by 4 bases, with 27 bases left in between. Germline values: CDR1 SGHNT, CDR2 YYREEE (reference sequence). The CDR3 nucleotides are TGTGCCAGCAGCTTTACCCCACATTTCGAAGATGAACTACGCTATGGCTACACCTTC. This encodes CASSFTPHFEDELRYGYTF.

V gene TRBV4-2 combines with J gene TRBJ2-6; 8 bases map to TRBD2. The germline CDR1 and CDR2 sequences are LGHNA and YNFKEQ. Trimming took 2 bases from V and 0 from J; bases not matched to a gene: 18. This CDR3 has 22 amino acids. The CDR3 region has the DNA TGTGCCAGCAGCCAAAATTTAGTTACTAGCGGTCTAGTTCTCTCTGGGGCCAACGTCCTGACTTTC. It translates to CASSQNLVTSGLVLSGANVLTF.

CDR3 protein: CASRVMKNNEKLFF. CDR3 nucleotide sequence: TGTGCCAGTCGAGTGATGAAGAATAATGAAAAACTGTTTTTT. The chain couples TRBV19 to TRBJ1-4; D is uncertain. The CDR3 has 14 amino acids. From germline, CDR1 is LNHDA and CDR2 SQIVND (reference sequence). V was trimmed by 8 bases and J by 4 bases, leaving 14 bases between them.

The rearrangement joins TRBV7-3 to TRBJ1-2; D remains unclear. V lost 4 bases to trimming and J lost 4 bases, with 16 bases between them. CDR3 length equals 15 residues. Germline lookup yields CDR1 SGHTA and CDR2 FQGTGA. CDR3 amino acids: CASSSLFQDGYGYTF. CDR3 in DNA: TGTGCCAGCAGCTCCCTTTTCCAGGACGGCTATGGCTACACCTTC. Filled out from reference TRBV7-3 and TRBJ1-2, the complete variable domain reads GAGVSQTPSNKVTEKGKYVELRCDPISGHTALYWYRQSLGQGPEFLIYFQGTGAADDSGLPNDRFFAVRPEGSVSTLKIQRTERGDSAVYLCASSSLFQDGYGYTFGSGTRLTVV.

This clone has only one observation. The chain couples TRBV7-9 to TRBJ1-2; D ambiguous. Germline V CDR1 and CDR2: SEHNR, FQNEAQ (reference sequence). The V gene lost 3 bases and the J gene lost 5 bases, with 13 bases spanning the gap. CDR3 length: 14 amino acids. The CDR3 is CASSFPDGSYGYTF. The CDR3 nucleotides read TGTGCCAGCAGCTTTCCGGACGGATCGTATGGCTACACCTTC. The entire variable domain, with the rest obtained from reference TRBV7-9 and TRBJ1-2, is as follows: DTGVSQNPRHKITKRGQNVTFRCDPISEHNRLYWYRQTLGQGPEFLTYFQNEAQLEKSRLLSDRFSAERPKGSFSTLEIQRTEQGDSAMYLCASSFPDGSYGYTFGSGTRLTVV.

The rearrangement joins TRBV27 to TRBJ1-2; TRBD1 aligns across 11 bases. This CDR3 is built from 15 residues. V lost 3 bases to trimming and J lost 3 bases; unmatched junction nucleotides: 3. In germline, CDR1 is MNHEY, CDR2 SMNVEV (reference sequence). Written as DNA, the CDR3 is TGTGCCAGCAGTTTTCGGACAGGGGGCGACTATGGCTACACCTTC. Its protein is CASSFRTGGDYGYTF.

This rearrangement joins TRBV7-2 to TRBJ1-2; 7 bases align to TRBD1. The trim removed 1 base at V and 1 base at J, leaving 9 bases unmatched. The CDR3 contains 17 residues. CDR1 and CDR2 from the germline V gene are SGHTA and FQGNSA. CDR3 bases: TGTGCCAGCAGCTTAGGCACAGGGGTCGTCGTTAACTATGGCTACACCTTC. As protein: CASSLGTGVVVNYGYTF.

The chain joins TRBV7-2 to TRBJ2-5; D unresolved. With 5 bases removed from V and 2 bases from J, the gap between germline ends came to 9 bases. This CDR3 has 13 residues. The germline CDR1 and CDR2 sequences are SGHTA and FQGNSA. This CDR3 is CASSQDGQETQYF. The DNA for the CDR3 is TGTGCCAGCAGCCAAGACGGGCAAGAGACCCAGTACTTC.

This chain joins TRBV4-2 and TRBJ1-3; D unclear. CDR3 size: 17 residues. V lost 4 bases and J lost 1, with 17 bases in between. Germline V gene lookup returns CDR1 LGHNA and CDR2 YNFKEQ. The CDR3, as DNA: TGTGCCAGCAGCCCCATCGGGAACAGTCTTTCTGGAAACACCATATATTTT. The encoded protein is CASSPIGNSLSGNTIYF.

This rearrangement joins TRBV2 to TRBJ1-1, with 9 nucleotides matching TRBD1. Germline-derived CDR1 and CDR2 are SNHLY and FYNNEI. The CDR3 loop spans 15 amino acids. V shed 1 base, J shed 4 bases, and the junction held 4 bases outside the gene matches. The chain's CDR3 is CASSEVDRGATEAFF. The CDR3 bases are TGTGCCAGCAGTGAAGTAGACAGGGGGGCCACTGAAGCTTTCTTT. The variable domain in full, with the rest retrieved from reference TRBV2 and TRBJ1-1, is EPEVTQTPSHQVTQMGQEVILRCVPISNHLYFYWYRQILGQKVEFLVSFYNNEISEKSEIFDDQFSVERPDGSNFTLKIRSTKLEDSAMYFCASSEVDRGATEAFFGQGTRLTVV.

This chain connects TRBV6-6 to TRBJ2-1; perhaps D is TRBD1 or TRBD2 (5 bases each). CDR1 and CDR2 from the germline V gene are MNHNY and SVGAGI (reference sequence). CDR3 length: 15 residues. Trimming shortened V by 6 bases and J by 4 bases, and 16 bases separated the two germline ends. Here the CDR3 reads CASRPSGRDYNEQFF. The CDR3 nucleotides are TGTGCCAGCAGACCTTCGGGGCGAGATTACAATGAGCAGTTCTTC.